Listed below are T cell receptor beta chains from one sample, sequenced in a study of blood T cell repertoires in COVID-19. Assay: immunoSEQ multiplex PCR; the TCRdb copy retains only in-frame clones and omits some. Seen here are over 85,000 clones, about 87% observed once, and the top ten hold around 4.3%. Sample: peripheral blood. These receptors were obtained from a human donor with COVID-19, enrolled during active disease. The donor label of this sample is uncertain. Each CDR3 is given with its conserved first and last residue. A D gene is named only where the DNA matches it firmly. Only some rows state a clone size, as once, few, many or a class for expanded clones.

>NA|13|TRBJ2-2|TRBV7-9|NA
TGTGCCAGCAGCGGAGTCGTCCAGGGGGAGCTGTTTTTT
CASSGVVQGELFF
>TRBD1|16|TRBJ1-5|TRBV5-1|NA
TGCGCCAGCAGCCCCCTACCGACAGGGGCTAATCAGCCCCAGCATTTT
CASSPLPTGANQPQHF
>TRBD1|15|TRBJ1-2|TRBV18|NA
TGTGCCAGCTCACCACCGGGGACAGGGAACTATGGCTACACCTTC
CASSPPGTGNYGYTF
>NA|14|TRBJ2-1|TRBV30|NA
TGTGCCTGGAGTGCGGGGACTCCCCAAAATGAGCAGTTCTTC
CAWSAGTPQNEQFF
>TRBD1|14|TRBJ1-4|TRBV6-5|NA
TGTGCCAGCAGGGGACAGTGGACTAATGAAAAACTGTTTTTT
CASRGQWTNEKLFF
>NA|13|TRBJ2-3|TRBV9|NA
TGTGCCAGCAGCGTAGACCGAGCAGATACGCAGTATTTT
CASSVDRADTQYF
>TRBD1|15|TRBJ1-2|TRBV6-1|once
TGTGCCAGCAGTGAAGCAGCAGGGGGAGGAAATGGCTACACCTTC
CASSEAAGGGNGYTF
>TRBD1|13|TRBJ1-2|TRBV30|NA
TGTGCCTGGAGTAGAGGACAGGGAGGTGGCTACACCTTC
CAWSRGQGGGYTF
>NA|16|TRBJ2-2|TRBV7-8|NA
TGTGCCAGCACCCGTTTGACAGGTGGGAACACCGGGGAGCTGTTTTTT
CASTRLTGGNTGELFF
>TRBD2|15|TRBJ2-7|TRBV18|once
TGTGCCAGCTCGCCTACTAGCGATACATCCTACGAGCAGTACTTC
CASSPTSDTSYEQYF
>TRBD1|15|TRBJ2-7|TRBV5-1|NA
TGCGCCAGCAGCTTGTTTGGGACAGGGTCTAACGAGCAGTACTTC
CASSLFGTGSNEQYF
>NA|15|TRBJ2-7|TRBV9|NA
TGTGCCAGCAGCGTAGCTATTAGCGGCTCCTACGAGCAGTACTTC
CASSVAISGSYEQYF
>TRBD2|15|TRBJ2-3|TRBV7-3|NA
TGTGCCAGCAGCCGAACCCCGGGGGGGGGAGATACGCAGTATTTT
CASSRTPGGGDTQYF
>TRBD2|13|TRBJ2-1|TRBV2|NA
TGTGCCAGCACCTCGGGACTAGCGGAGGAGCAGTTCTTC
CASTSGLAEEQFF
>NA|13|TRBJ1-3|TRBV12-5|NA
TGTGCTAGTGGTTCTAGCTCTCAGGACACCATATATTTT
CASGSSSQDTIYF
>NA|14|TRBJ1-2|TRBV28|NA
TGTGCCAGCAGTTTAATAGGGGTAATTTGGGGCTACACCTTC
CASSLIGVIWGYTF
>TRBD2|15|TRBJ2-7|TRBV19|NA
TGTGCCAGTACTCTCAGTTCTAGCGGGGACTACGAGCAGTACTTC
CASTLSSSGDYEQYF
>TRBD1|14|TRBJ1-5|TRBV7-4|once
TGTGCCAGCAGCCCCAGGGGGAACAATCAGCCCCAGCATTTT
CASSPRGNNQPQHF
>NA|11|TRBJ1-5|TRBV2|NA
TGTGCCAGCAGTGAAACGGGGCCCCAGCATTTT
CASSETGPQHF
>NA|14|TRBJ1-1|TRBV19|NA
TGTGCCAGTAGTATTACAGTGGAGAACACTGAAGCTTTCTTT
CASSITVENTEAFF
>NA|15|TRBJ1-6|TRBV5-6|NA
TGTGCCAGCAGCTTGAAGGGTCTGGGGGCTTCACCCCTCCACTTT
CASSLKGLGASPLHF
>TRBD2|17|TRBJ2-5|TRBV7-7|once
TGTGCCAGCAGCTTAGCACCTAGCGGGGGGGAGAGGGAGACCCAGTACTTC
CASSLAPSGGERETQYF
>NA|15|TRBJ1-3|TRBV7-9|NA
TGTGCCAGCAGCTTAGCGGGGGGCTCTGGAAACACCATATATTTT
CASSLAGGSGNTIYF
>NA|15|TRBJ1-1|TRBV19|NA
TGTGCCAGTAGTATTGGGGGGAGCGGGAACACTGAAGCTTTCTTT
CASSIGGSGNTEAFF